The 20 T cell receptor beta chains given below trace back to one sample, sequenced in a study of shared clonotypes between healthy human individuals. Clones were sequenced by immunoSEQ multiplex PCR, and TCRdb holds only the in-frame ones, with some missing. Of about 670,000 clones listed, approximately 75% are singletons. Specimen: memory CD4+ T cells sorted from blood. The subset here: CD45RA-negative fraction. These receptors all come from a woman younger than 45 in good health.

The J gene is TRBJ1-5, the V gene TRBV7-9; 10 nucleotides align to TRBD1. This CDR3 has 17 amino acids. CDR1 is SEHNR, CDR2 FQNEAQ, per germline (reference sequence). V lost 5 bases, J lost 4 bases, and 11 bases stayed unmatched. CDR3 residues: CASSPPNDRGLNQPQHF. The CDR3 coding sequence is TGTGCCAGCAGCCCGCCGAATGACAGGGGGCTTAATCAGCCCCAGCATTTT. Looking up the rest from reference TRBV7-9 and TRBJ1-5 gives the full variable domain: DTGVSQNPRHKITKRGQNVTFRCDPISEHNRLYWYRQTLGQGPEFLTYFQNEAQLEKSRLLSDRFSAERPKGSFSTLEIQRTEQGDSAMYLCASSPPNDRGLNQPQHFGDGTRLSIL.

The chain employs TRBV11-3 and TRBJ2-1; D is uncertain. V shed 3 bases and J shed 0 bases, with 0 bases lying between them. CDR3 length equals 12 residues. The germline gives CDR1 SGHNT, CDR2 YENEEA. CDR3 coding DNA: TGTGCCAGCAGCTTCTCCTACAATGAGCAGTTCTTC. Its translation: CASSFSYNEQFF.

V is TRBV5-1 and J is TRBJ2-1, with TRBD2 matching over 15 bases. The CDR3 length is 18 residues. CDR1 is SGHRS and CDR2 is YFSETQ in the germline V gene. J lost 1 base, V lost 5 bases, and 7 bases had no gene match. The chain's CDR3 is CASREGLAGGGSYNEQFF. The CDR3 DNA reads TGCGCCAGCAGGGAGGGACTAGCGGGAGGAGGATCCTACAATGAGCAGTTCTTC.

The J gene is TRBJ2-2, the V gene TRBV11-2; perhaps TRBD2 as D (6 bases). This CDR3 comprises 14 residues. Germline V CDR1 and CDR2: SGHAT, FQNNGV. Trimming left V 4 bases short and J 2 bases short, with 8 bases between. The CDR3 region is CASSSGTNTGELFF. CDR3 DNA: TGTGCCAGCAGCTCGGGGACTAACACCGGGGAGCTGTTTTTT.

This clone was counted a single time. A far larger clone is only one base removed, so a read error is likely. Other DNA sequences in this specimen translate into the identical CDR3. The chain has TRBV7-2 and TRBJ2-3; D is unclear. V lost 6 bases, J lost 2 bases, and 6 bases lay in between. Germline V lookup: CDR1 SGHTA, CDR2 FQGNSA. The CDR3 is made up of 12 amino acids. The CDR3 DNA reads as TGTGCCAGCAGTTTTTTCACAGATACGCAGTATTTT. Amino acids: CASSFFTDTQYF.

Only one count was recorded for this clone. The chain has TRBV19 and TRBJ2-7, with 10 nucleotides matching TRBD1. Germline V gives CDR1 LNHDA, CDR2 SQIVND (reference sequence). V lost 6 bases to trimming and J lost 5 bases; unmatched junction nucleotides: 7. CDR3 size: 14 residues. The CDR3 here is CASRPGQGGNEQYF. The CDR3 DNA reads as TGTGCCAGTAGACCCGGACAGGGGGGGAACGAGCAGTACTTC.

V is TRBV6-1 and J is TRBJ1-5, with a weak D call TRBD1 (5 bases). Trimming left V 6 bases short and J 9 bases short, with 21 bases between. The germline V gene has CDR1 MNHNS and CDR2 SASEGT. This CDR3 region has 15 residues. Here the CDR3 DNA reads TGTGCCAGCAGAGCGGGACCGCCAGTATGGGGGCCCCAGCATTTT. As protein: CASRAGPPVWGPQHF.

The chain is built from TRBV11-3 and TRBJ2-1, with 14 bases matching TRBD2. This CDR3 region has 17 residues. In germline, CDR1 is SGHNT, CDR2 YENEEA. Germline trimming cut 1 base from V and 9 bases from J; bases unmatched to any gene: 8. The CDR3 DNA sequence: TGTGCCAGCAGCTTAGGGTCGCTGACTAGCGGGAGGGGTGAGCAGTTCTTC. Its protein product is CASSLGSLTSGRGEQFF.

The chain has TRBV2 and TRBJ2-1; maybe TRBD2 (6 bases). CDR1 and CDR2 (germline): SNHLY, FYNNEI. The V end was cut by 6 bases, the J end by 7 bases, with 13 bases between. The CDR3 runs to 13 residues. The CDR3: CASRTQGTNEQFF. The CDR3 region has the DNA TGTGCCAGCAGGACCCAAGGGACTAATGAGCAGTTCTTC.

The chain is built from TRBV6-5 and TRBJ1-5; no firm D call. The CDR3 spans 14 residues. Germline lookup yields CDR1 MNHEY and CDR2 SVGAGI. V dropped 5 bases and J dropped 0 bases, with 8 bases sitting between them. The CDR3 coding sequence is TGTGCCAGCAGTCCTGATGTTAGCAATCAGCCCCAGCATTTT. This sequence encodes CASSPDVSNQPQHF.

This chain connects TRBV7-3 to TRBJ2-1; the match to TRBD2 covers 11 bases. The CDR3 has 15 residues. V was pared by 5 bases and J by 6 bases, with 6 bases of the junction left unmatched. Germline V lookup: CDR1 SGHTA, CDR2 FQGTGA. CDR3 sequence (DNA): TGTGCCAGCAGCGCACTAGCGGGAGCGGGCAATGAGCAGTTCTTC. This codes for CASSALAGAGNEQFF.

For the CDR3, the DNA is TGTGCCAGCAGCTTAGGCACATTCTCTGGGGCCAACGTCCTGACTTTC. Residues: CASSLGTFSGANVLTF. The chain uses TRBV11-3 and TRBJ2-6; D not resolved. CDR1 is SGHNT, CDR2 YENEEA, per germline. The CDR3 totals 16 residues. Trimming removed 1 base from V and 0 bases from J, with 7 bases in between.

V usage is TRBV29-1 and J usage is TRBJ2-5; no clear D gene. V lost 3 bases and J 5 bases, leaving 10 bases between the germline ends. This CDR3 has 12 amino acids. Germline loops: CDR1 SQVTM, CDR2 ANQGSEA. The CDR3 DNA reads as TGCAGCGTTGATGAGCTATCGGAGACCCAGTACTTC. It translates to CSVDELSETQYF.

The gene calls are TRBV12-5 and TRBJ2-3; 8 bases align to TRBD1. V trimming: 2 bases; J trimming: 1 base; junction bases outside the gene matches: 5. This CDR3 contains 16 residues. CDR1 and CDR2 from the germline V gene are LGHNT and FRNRAP. The CDR3 loop is CASGLSTGQGTDTQYF. The CDR3 DNA reads TGTGCTAGTGGTTTGTCCACGGGACAGGGCACAGATACGCAGTATTTT.

The V gene is TRBV5-8, the J gene TRBJ1-5, with D possibly being TRBD1 (5 bases). The germline V and J ends were trimmed by 0 bases and 0 bases, with 16 bases remaining between them. Per the germline V gene, CDR1 is SGHTS and CDR2 is YDEGEE. This CDR3 is 18 amino acids long. CDR3: CASSLAGGTLYSNQPQHF. As DNA, the CDR3 is TGTGCCAGCAGCTTGGCCGGGGGAACACTTTATAGCAATCAGCCCCAGCATTTT.

The chain carries TRBV6-1 and TRBJ2-7, with 10 bases lining up with TRBD2. The CDR3 has 18 residues. Per the germline V gene, CDR1 is MNHNS and CDR2 is SASEGT. Trimming removed 3 bases from V and 5 bases from J; junction bases left unmatched: 16. The CDR3 region is CASSDIRASGRFSHEQYF. In DNA, the CDR3 is TGTGCCAGCAGTGATATTAGGGCTAGCGGGAGATTTAGCCACGAGCAGTACTTC.

The gene calls are TRBV9 and TRBJ2-5; D is uncertain. Per germline, CDR1 SGDLS and CDR2 YYNGEE. CDR3 length: 16 amino acids. The ends were cut back, 0 bases at V and 5 bases at J, with 17 bases in the middle. CDR3 sequence: CASSVGATTQAETQYF. The CDR3 region has the DNA TGTGCCAGCAGCGTAGGCGCCACTACCCAGGCTGAGACCCAGTACTTC.

This rearrangement joins TRBV2 to TRBJ1-2; 7 bases fit TRBD1. The CDR3 runs 13 residues. Germline V lookup: CDR1 SNHLY, CDR2 FYNNEI. Losses at the gene ends were 4 bases for V and 8 bases for J; bases not matched to a gene: 7. CDR3 region: CASSGQGMKGYTF. The CDR3 nucleotides are TGTGCCAGCAGTGGACAGGGAATGAAAGGCTACACCTTC. The whole variable domain, remainder taken from reference TRBV2 and TRBJ1-2, is EPEVTQTPSHQVTQMGQEVILRCVPISNHLYFYWYRQILGQKVEFLVSFYNNEISEKSEIFDDQFSVERPDGSNFTLKIRSTKLEDSAMYFCASSGQGMKGYTFGSGTRLTVV.

The chain recombines TRBV7-9 with TRBJ2-2; a weak D match, TRBD2 (6 bases). The CDR3 sequence is 16 residues long. The germline V gene has CDR1 SEHNR and CDR2 FQNEAQ (reference sequence). V gave up 0 bases and J gave up 3 bases, with 11 bases separating them. The chain's CDR3 is CASSLARWGDTGELFF. For the CDR3, the DNA is TGTGCCAGCAGCTTAGCGCGATGGGGGGACACCGGGGAGCTGTTTTTT.

This clone was picked up one time. The V gene is TRBV11-2, the J gene TRBJ1-5; D uncertain. The germline gives CDR1 SGHAT, CDR2 FQNNGV. The CDR3 sequence is 13 residues long. V lost 0 bases to trimming and J lost 7 bases, with 7 bases between them. The DNA of the CDR3 is TGTGCCAGCAGCTTAGAAGGGTACCAGCCCCAGCATTTT. Translation: CASSLEGYQPQHF.